This T cell receptor (beta chain) derives from a study of cytomegalovirus exposure and HLA in healthy donors. Concerning this clone: The antigen remains undetermined.

V was clipped by 5 bases and J by 0 bases, with 11 bases between them. CDR1 and CDR2 (germline): SGHVS, FQNEAQ. The CDR3 is made up of 15 amino acids. Study results and limitations: Later, an analysis showed that TCR beta chains associated with HLA were more clonally expanded than others that were equally common. High sensitivity and specificity were reportedly achieved when the classifier diagnosed cytomegalovirus status.

60 Vbeta and 13 Jbeta primers were used in PCR. Only in-frame clones appear in the TCRdb table, and some are missing; sequencing was by immunoSEQ multiplex PCR. The sample records roughly 170,000 clones, roughly 80% being singletons. Sequenced: PBMCs. The J gene is TRBJ1-3, the V gene TRBV7-8; D remains ambiguous. The TCR sequence derives from a man aged 45-65 years in good health and CMV-seronegative. The CDR3 protein is CASSLLAASGNTIYF. The CDR3 bases are TGTGCCAGCAGCCTACTAGCGGCCTCTGGAAACACCATATATTTT.